This T cell receptor (beta chain) was recorded in a study of cytomegalovirus exposure and HLA in healthy donors (dated by TCRdb to about 2017). For the wider study: An earlier analysis of some 600 of the donors reported 276 Gb of sequence data and 100 million to 120 million unique TCR beta sequences obtained from around 170 million T cells. The T cell repertoires of around 670 subjects were profiled by immunosequencing and related to cytomegalovirus serostatus. The study aimed to test whether cataloging public T cell receptors could reveal signatures of past pathogen exposure. Donor age, sex, ethnicity and CMV serostatus were compiled together with the repertoire data. A separate validation cohort of about 110 different subjects was used in addition to the 666-subject first cohort. Every repertoire in the discovery cohort had been generated on one and the same sequencing platform. Typing coverage differed by locus: A, B, C, DRB1 and DQB1 were typed in roughly 629-630 donors, DQA1 in about 550, DPA1 in around 600, and DPB1 in 450 to 480. A later analysis re-examined previously published TCR beta repertoires from more than 600 donors and added high-resolution HLA genotyping to investigate patterns of TCR occurrence. Approximately 300 gigabases of sequencing data and around 85 million unique TCR sequences made up an early release that covered several hundred HLA-typed donors. An earlier analysis of a few hundred of the donors applied high-throughput TCR beta sequencing to assess whether each TCR beta V gene segment acted as functional or pseudogenic. Roughly five DR-DQ haplotypes were handled as single units for association and clustering because linkage in the cohort was strong. Among 398 genotyped donors of the cohort, an average of around 240,000 unique TCR beta nucleotide sequences were sequenced per donor, roughly 18% of them non-productive. HLA typing covered class I and class II loci at four-digit resolution. To predict cytomegalovirus infection status, the study brought together high-throughput TCR immunosequencing, statistical association of individual TCRs with disease status, and machine learning. Of the 300 to 500 genotyped donors, approximately 80% were placed in the genetic ancestry cluster associated with self-reported Caucasian donors. In the later analysis, no new phenotypic data were used to find candidate immune exposures; instead, reliance was placed on TCR beta sequences and their occurrence across donors. In a later genetic analysis, genome-wide SNP genotypes for about three fifths of the 666 donors were used, and that subset was treated as a discovery cohort. Points the paper makes about the study in general: When HLA alleles, especially DR and DQ, strongly co-occurred, TCR associations were difficult to assign to individual alleles. This cohort had only TCR beta chains sequenced, and the lack of alpha or paired-chain data limited which features could be detected. For the cohort, immune exposure information was limited to CMV serostatus. Across donors, most TCR sequences were observed very rarely, whereas some public TCRs were present in many individuals. Most CMV-associated TCR beta chains appeared to be HLA-restricted in a later analysis, and the HLA associations seemed to be driven largely by CMV exposure. According to the authors, the approach could potentially be generalized to other disease states and immunological phenotypes. Linkage disequilibrium might explain the correlated functional status among segregating V segments, but an unknown experimental factor could not be excluded. Specific HLA alleles were associated with 15,000 to 20,000 TCR beta sequences at a false discovery rate of 0.05 in a later analysis. The earlier analysis of 450 to 700 of the donors excluded approximately 17 rarely observed V segments, including chromosome 9 orphons, because counts were too low. In a later genetic analysis, a missense DCLRE1C variant was associated with V-gene and J-gene trimming of TCR beta chains, and the association was replicated in an independent cohort. A later analysis found that TCR association rates varied across HLA loci, with DRB1 alleles showing the most associated TCRs and HLA-C alleles the fewest. In vitro tests confirmed that three of the cytomegalovirus-associated TCR beta chains recognize cytomegalovirus antigens. A further reported finding was that TCR beta sequences accurately predicted the HLA-A and HLA-B alleles for most subjects in the first cohort. Some IMGT-functional V segments, including TRBV6-2 and TRBV6-3, could not be told apart with the 87-base-pair reads, so those segments were excluded. The classifier was reported to diagnose cytomegalovirus status with high specificity and sensitivity in both the original and validation cohorts. Sequencing depth was assumed to be roughly uniform across donors in the presence/absence analyses, though that assumption may not hold. In an earlier analysis of a few hundred of the donors, most TCR beta V segments were observed in productive rearrangements about 90% or about 30% of the time, broadly matching IMGT annotations. The sequencing pipeline was judged likely to have produced a cluster of highly shared sequence variants as a technical artifact. Compared with equally common non-associated chains, HLA-associated TCR beta chains in a later analysis were more clonally expanded and had lower generation probabilities. Because HLA typing was unavailable for some donors at each locus, only the typed subset was used in association tests. In the study, some 160 TCR beta chains were listed as associated with cytomegalovirus. Several of the top co-occurrence clusters appeared to be linked to parvovirus B19, influenza, CMV and Epstein-Barr virus, according to a later analysis. According to a later genetic analysis, donors in an Asian-associated ancestry cluster had fewer N-insertions in productive TCRs than the approximately 690-donor mean.

CDR1 MNHNY and CDR2 SVGAGI were looked up in the germline V gene (reference sequence). V and J lose 2 bases and 6 bases, and a span of 12 bases separates them. Measured from the cysteine to the phenylalanine, the CDR3 is 14 residues long. Here the CDR3 DNA is all that survives: 42 bases in frame from base 1. In total, 600 or so healthy bone marrow donors made up the cohort. At the time of sampling, all cohort members were nominally healthy, though unrecorded immune exposures were likely present. The donor tested CMV seronegative and was one of the 352 seronegative cohort members. Every donor gave a peripheral blood sample, and the peripheral blood mononuclear cells from that sample were used for TCR beta sequencing. The Qiagen DNeasy Blood Extraction Kit was used to extract genomic DNA from the blood cell samples. The library was prepared using the immunoSEQ multiplex PCR assay. The multiplex PCR relied on a mix of 60 forward primers for TCR Vbeta segments and 13 reverse primers for TCR Jbeta segments. The CDR3 region of rearranged TCR beta genes was amplified from genomic DNA by a multiplex PCR assay. The amplified TCR beta libraries were sequenced on the Illumina HiSeq System as 87-base-pair reads. In the original analysis: A later analysis counted approximately 76 million unique TCR beta chains across the 500 to 850 repertoires, and roughly 11 million of these chains were shared by at least two donors. Raw reads were error-corrected and collapsed into unique sequences by a nearest-neighbor algorithm in which closely related sequences were merged to remove PCR and sequencing errors. To assign V, D and J gene segments, CDR3 sequences were aligned to IMGT reference sequences. For a sequence to be retained, a match of at least six nucleotides was required to both a V gene segment and a J gene segment. Rearrangements were classified as productive when the CDR3 lacked stop codons and remained in frame with V and J, and all other rearrangements were classified as non-productive. CDR3 was defined by IMGT convention, running from the second conserved V-encoded cysteine to the conserved J-encoded phenylalanine. The earlier analysis of 587 of the donors excluded sequences that lacked an unambiguous match to a single V gene segment. In an earlier analysis of a few hundred of the donors, V segments were called functional above 56.7% productive rearrangements and were called segregating when the between-donor standard deviation exceeded 5%. A statistical classification framework was built for diagnosing cytomegalovirus status from the catalog of TCR beta chain sequences. In a later analysis, V and J genes were assigned by comparing TCR nucleotide sequences against IMGT/GENE-DB human TR gene sequences. The TCRdist pipeline was used in a later analysis to assign CDR3 sequences and most-parsimonious VDJ recombination scenarios. In a later analysis, each TCR beta chain was defined by its CDR3 amino acid sequence together with its V-gene family, and reads without a unique V-gene family were excluded. As a way to deal with suspected cross-contamination and a sequencing artifact, a later analysis dropped under 600 nucleotide sequences that were highly shared and had low generation probability. In a later analysis, a clonal expansion index was calculated for each public chain from normalized within-repertoire ranks of inferred template counts. A later analysis computed generation probabilities with a VDJ recombination model fitted to out-of-frame rearrangements, and checked the results against IGoR. In a later analysis, TCR-TCR, TCR-HLA and TCR-CMV co-occurrence was scored with hypergeometric tests, and a repertoire-size bias correction was applied to TCR pairs. In a later analysis, false discovery rates were estimated by permuting HLA or CMV assignments 20 times. In a later analysis, co-occurring TCRs were grouped using DBSCAN, with TCRdist sequence similarity added in when clustering inside HLA-allele-positive subsets. Repertoires with fewer than 30,000 or more than 120,000 public chains, plus five repertoires with anomalous nucleotide sharing, were excluded from co-occurrence clustering. TCRdb's version of the immuneACCESS table is confined to in-frame rearrangements and falls short of the full clone set. An unresolved V gene accounts for under half of the shortfall where checked; the remainder is of unknown origin. Clone size and V and J calls were adopted from that table, with D and trimming inferred from the DNA. The sample yields approximately 200,000 clones; 70% to 85% were counted once. Together, the top ten hold 0.22% of the sample.

A remark on this clone: Its specific antigen is unknown. No qualities accompany the bases; no much larger clone lies one base away.

Rearrangement joined TRBV6-6 to TRBJ2-3; possibly the D gene is TRBD1, per 5 matching bases. Sequenced sample: PBMCs. This clonotype was obtained from a girl between 2 and 10 years old in good health and CMV-seronegative. The CDR3 amino acid sequence is: CASSYTPGWDTQYF. The DNA sequence is TGTGCCAGCAGTTACACCCCAGGGTGGGATACGCAGTATTTT.